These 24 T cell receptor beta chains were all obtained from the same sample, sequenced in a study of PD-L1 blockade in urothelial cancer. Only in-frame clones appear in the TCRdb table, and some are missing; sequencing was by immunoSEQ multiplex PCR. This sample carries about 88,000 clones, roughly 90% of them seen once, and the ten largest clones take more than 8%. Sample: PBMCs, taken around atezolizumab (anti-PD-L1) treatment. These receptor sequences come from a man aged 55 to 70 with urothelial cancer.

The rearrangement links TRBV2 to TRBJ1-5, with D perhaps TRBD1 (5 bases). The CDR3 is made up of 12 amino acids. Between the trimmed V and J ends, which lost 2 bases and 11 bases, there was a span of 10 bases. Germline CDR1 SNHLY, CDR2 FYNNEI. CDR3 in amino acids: CASSELDSSQHF. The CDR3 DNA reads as TGTGCCAGCAGTGAACTCGACAGTTCCCAGCATTTT.

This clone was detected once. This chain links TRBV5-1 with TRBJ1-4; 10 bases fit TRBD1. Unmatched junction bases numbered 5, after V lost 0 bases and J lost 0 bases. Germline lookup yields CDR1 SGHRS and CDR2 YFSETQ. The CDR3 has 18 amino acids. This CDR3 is CASSLGTGGTATNEKLFF. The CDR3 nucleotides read TGCGCCAGCAGCTTGGGGACAGGGGGGACCGCAACTAATGAAAAACTGTTTTTT.

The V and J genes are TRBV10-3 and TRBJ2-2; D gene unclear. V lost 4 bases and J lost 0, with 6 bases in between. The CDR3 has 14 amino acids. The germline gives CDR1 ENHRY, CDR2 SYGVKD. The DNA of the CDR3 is TGTGCCATCAGTGTTCAGGCGAACACCGGGGAGCTGTTTTTT. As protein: CAISVQANTGELFF.

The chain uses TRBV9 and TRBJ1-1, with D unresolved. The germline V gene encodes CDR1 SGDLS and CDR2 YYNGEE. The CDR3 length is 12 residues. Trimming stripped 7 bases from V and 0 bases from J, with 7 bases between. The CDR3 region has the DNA TGTGCCAGCGGCAAAATGAACACTGAAGCTTTCTTT. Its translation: CASGKMNTEAFF.

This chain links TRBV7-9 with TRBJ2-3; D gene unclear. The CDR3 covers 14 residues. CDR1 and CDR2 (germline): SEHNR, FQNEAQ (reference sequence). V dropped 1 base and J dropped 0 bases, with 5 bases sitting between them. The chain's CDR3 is CASSLGASTDTQYF. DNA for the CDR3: TGTGCCAGCAGCTTAGGGGCTAGCACAGATACGCAGTATTTT.

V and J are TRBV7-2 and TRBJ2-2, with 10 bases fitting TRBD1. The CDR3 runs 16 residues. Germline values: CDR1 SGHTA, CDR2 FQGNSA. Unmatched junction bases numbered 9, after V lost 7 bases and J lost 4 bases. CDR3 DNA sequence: TGTGCCAGCACCCTTCGGCGGACAGGGGGCACCGGGGAGCTGTTTTTT. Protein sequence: CASTLRRTGGTGELFF. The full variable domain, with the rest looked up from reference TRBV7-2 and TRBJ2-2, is GAGVSQSPSNKVTEKGKDVELRCDPISGHTALYWYRQSLGQGLEFLIYFQGNSAPDKSGLPSDRFSAERTGGSVSTLTIQRTQQEDSAVYLCASTLRRTGGTGELFFGEGSRLTVL.

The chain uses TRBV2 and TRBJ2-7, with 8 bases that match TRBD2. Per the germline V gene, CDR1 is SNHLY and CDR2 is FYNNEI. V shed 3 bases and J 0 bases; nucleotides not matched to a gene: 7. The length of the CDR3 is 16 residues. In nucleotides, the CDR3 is TGTGCCAGCAGTGACCCGGGGGGGCGGAACTCCTACGAGCAGTACTTC. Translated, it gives CASSDPGGRNSYEQYF. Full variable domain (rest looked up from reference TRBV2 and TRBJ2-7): EPEVTQTPSHQVTQMGQEVILRCVPISNHLYFYWYRQILGQKVEFLVSFYNNEISEKSEIFDDQFSVERPDGSNFTLKIRSTKLEDSAMYFCASSDPGGRNSYEQYFGPGTRLTVT.

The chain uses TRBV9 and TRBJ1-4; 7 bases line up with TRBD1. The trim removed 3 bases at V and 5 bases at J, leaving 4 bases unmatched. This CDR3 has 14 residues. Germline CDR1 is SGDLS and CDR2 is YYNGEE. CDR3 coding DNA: TGTGCCAGCAGCGATACAGGGGAAAATGAAAAACTGTTTTTT. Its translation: CASSDTGENEKLFF.

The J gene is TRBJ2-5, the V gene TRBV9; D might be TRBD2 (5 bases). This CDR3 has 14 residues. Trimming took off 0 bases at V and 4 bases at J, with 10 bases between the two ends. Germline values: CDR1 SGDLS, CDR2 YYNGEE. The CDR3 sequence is CASSVETSGETQYF. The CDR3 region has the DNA TGTGCCAGCAGCGTAGAAACTAGTGGAGAGACCCAGTACTTC.

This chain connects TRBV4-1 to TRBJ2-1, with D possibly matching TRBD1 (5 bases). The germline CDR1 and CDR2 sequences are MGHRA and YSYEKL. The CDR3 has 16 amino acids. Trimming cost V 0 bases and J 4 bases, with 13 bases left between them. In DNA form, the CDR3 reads TGCGCCAGCAGCCAAGATGACAGCGCAACTTACAATGAGCAGTTCTTC. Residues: CASSQDDSATYNEQFF.

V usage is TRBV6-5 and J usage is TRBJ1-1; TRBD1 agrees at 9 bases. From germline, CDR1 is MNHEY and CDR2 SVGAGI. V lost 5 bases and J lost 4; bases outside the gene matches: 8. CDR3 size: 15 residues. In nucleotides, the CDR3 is TGTGCCAGCAGTACCTCCGGGACAGGGCCCACTGAAGCTTTCTTT. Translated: CASSTSGTGPTEAFF.

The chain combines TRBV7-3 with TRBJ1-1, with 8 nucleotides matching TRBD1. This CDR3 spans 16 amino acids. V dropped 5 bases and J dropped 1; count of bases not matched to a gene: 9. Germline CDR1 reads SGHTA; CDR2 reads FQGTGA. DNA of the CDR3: TGTGCCAGCAGCCGGGTGGGAGGACAGGGGAACACTGAAGCTTTCTTT. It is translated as CASSRVGGQGNTEAFF. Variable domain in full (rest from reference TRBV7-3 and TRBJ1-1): GAGVSQTPSNKVTEKGKYVELRCDPISGHTALYWYRQSLGQGPEFLIYFQGTGAADDSGLPNDRFFAVRPEGSVSTLKIQRTERGDSAVYLCASSRVGGQGNTEAFFGQGTRLTVV.

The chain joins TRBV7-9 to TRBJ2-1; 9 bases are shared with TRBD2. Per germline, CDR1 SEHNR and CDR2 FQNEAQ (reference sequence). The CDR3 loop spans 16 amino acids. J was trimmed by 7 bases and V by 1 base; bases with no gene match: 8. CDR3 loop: CASSLETSGFLNEQFF. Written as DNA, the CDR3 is TGTGCCAGCAGCTTAGAGACTAGCGGCTTTCTTAATGAGCAGTTCTTC.

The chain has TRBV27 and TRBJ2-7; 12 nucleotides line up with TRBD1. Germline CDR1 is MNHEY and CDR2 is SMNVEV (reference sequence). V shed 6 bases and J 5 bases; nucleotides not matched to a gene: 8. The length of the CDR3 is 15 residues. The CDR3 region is CASSLGTGGVDEQYF. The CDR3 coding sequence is TGTGCCAGCAGCCTGGGGACAGGGGGCGTCGACGAGCAGTACTTC.

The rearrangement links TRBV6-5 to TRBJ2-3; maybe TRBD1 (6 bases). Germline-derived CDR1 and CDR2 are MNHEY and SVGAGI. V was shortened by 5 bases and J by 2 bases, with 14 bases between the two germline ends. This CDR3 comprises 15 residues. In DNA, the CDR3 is TGTGCCAGCAGTCTCCGACAGGTCGACACAGATACGCAGTATTTT. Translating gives CASSLRQVDTDTQYF.

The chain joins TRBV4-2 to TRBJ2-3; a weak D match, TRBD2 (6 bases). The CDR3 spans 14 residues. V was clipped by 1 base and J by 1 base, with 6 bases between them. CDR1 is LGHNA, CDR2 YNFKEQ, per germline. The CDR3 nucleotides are TGTGCCAGCAGCCAAGGGGGGGGCACAGATACGCAGTATTTT. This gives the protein CASSQGGGTDTQYF.

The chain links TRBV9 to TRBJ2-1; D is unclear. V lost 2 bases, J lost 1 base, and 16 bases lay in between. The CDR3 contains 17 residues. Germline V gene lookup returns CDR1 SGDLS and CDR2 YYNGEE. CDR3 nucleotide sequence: TGTGCCAGCAGCGTCCTCGCGGAGCCTATTTCCTACAATGAGCAGTTCTTC. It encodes CASSVLAEPISYNEQFF.

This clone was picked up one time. The CDR3 here is CASTMRHFNQPQHF. As DNA, the CDR3 is TGTGCCAGCACCATGAGACACTTCAATCAGCCCCAGCATTTT. The genes are TRBV28 and TRBJ1-5; unclear D gene. CDR1 and CDR2 (germline): MDHEN, SYDVKM. V was cut by 7 bases and J by 3 bases, with 13 bases left in between. The CDR3 is 14 amino acids. The whole variable domain, remainder taken from reference TRBV28 and TRBJ1-5, is DVKVTQSSRYLVKRTGEKVFLECVQDMDHENMFWYRQDPGLGLRLIYFSYDVKMKEKGDIPEGYSVSREKKERFSLILESASTNQTSMYLCASTMRHFNQPQHFGDGTRLSIL.

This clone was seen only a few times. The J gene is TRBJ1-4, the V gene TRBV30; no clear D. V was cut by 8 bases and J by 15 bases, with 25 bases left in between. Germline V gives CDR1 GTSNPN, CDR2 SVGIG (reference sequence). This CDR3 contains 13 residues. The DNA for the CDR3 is TGTGCCACTAGATTGGGAGGAGGGAGGATGGTGTTTTTT. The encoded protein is CATRLGGGRMVFF.

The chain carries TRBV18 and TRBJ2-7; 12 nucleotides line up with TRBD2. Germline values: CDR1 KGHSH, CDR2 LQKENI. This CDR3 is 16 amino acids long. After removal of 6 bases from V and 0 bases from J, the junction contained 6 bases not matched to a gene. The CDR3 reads CASSPLLAGGSYEQYF. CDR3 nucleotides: TGTGCCAGCTCCCCGTTACTAGCGGGAGGCTCCTACGAGCAGTACTTC. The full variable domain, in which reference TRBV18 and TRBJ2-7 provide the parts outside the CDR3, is NAGVMQNPRHLVRRRGQEARLRCSPMKGHSHVYWYRQLPEEGLKFMVYLQKENIIDESGMPKERFSAEFPKEGPSILRIQQVVRGDSAAYFCASSPLLAGGSYEQYFGPGTRLTVT.

The CDR3 DNA follows: TGTGCCAGTTTAGAACGCTCCTACAATGAGCAGTTCTTC. Residues: CASLERSYNEQFF. V and J are TRBV19 and TRBJ2-1; D gene ambiguous. V gave up 8 bases and J gave up 0 bases, with 8 bases separating them. The CDR3 runs 13 residues. CDR1 and CDR2 (germline): LNHDA, SQIVND (reference sequence). Looking up the rest from reference TRBV19 and TRBJ2-1 gives the full variable domain: DGGITQSPKYLFRKEGQNVTLSCEQNLNHDAMYWYRQDPGQGLRLIYYSQIVNDFQKGDIAEGYSVSREKKESFPLTVTSAQKNPTAFYLCASLERSYNEQFFGPGTRLTVL.

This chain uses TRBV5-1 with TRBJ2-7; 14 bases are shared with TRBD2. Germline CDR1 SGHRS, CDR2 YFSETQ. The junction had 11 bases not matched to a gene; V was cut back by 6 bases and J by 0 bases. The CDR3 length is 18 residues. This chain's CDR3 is CASTPGLAGAPLSYEQYF. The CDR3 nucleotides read TGCGCCAGCACTCCGGGACTAGCGGGGGCCCCCCTCTCCTACGAGCAGTACTTC.

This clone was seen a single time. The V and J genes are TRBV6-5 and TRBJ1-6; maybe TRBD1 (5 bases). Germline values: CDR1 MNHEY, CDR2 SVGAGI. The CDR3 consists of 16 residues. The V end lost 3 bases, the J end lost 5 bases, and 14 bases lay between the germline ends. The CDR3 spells CASSYTGHRNNSPLHF. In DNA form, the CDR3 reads TGTGCCAGCAGTTATACTGGACATCGCAATAATTCACCCCTCCACTTT.

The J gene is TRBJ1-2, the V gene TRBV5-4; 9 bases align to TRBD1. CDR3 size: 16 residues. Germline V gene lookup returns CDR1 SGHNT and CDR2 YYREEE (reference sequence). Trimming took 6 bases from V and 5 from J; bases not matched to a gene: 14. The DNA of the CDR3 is TGTGCCAGCATCAAGAGTGGGACAGGGCTTGATTATGGCTACACCTTC. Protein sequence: CASIKSGTGLDYGYTF.